These 26 T cell receptor beta chains were all obtained from the same sample, sequenced in a study of CD8 T cells in Susac syndrome. cDNA came from about 0.46 to 1 ug RNA primed by random hexamers. One entry per CDR3 protein results from TCRdb running MiXCR on the immunoSEQ multiplex PCR reads. The table lists fewer than 95,000 distinct CDR3 sequences, approximately 96% of them singletons. What was sequenced was CD8+ T cells from PBMCs. The receptor set was obtained from a human donor with Susac syndrome.

The chain combines TRBV4-3 with TRBJ1-1; 7 bases map to TRBD1. Trimming cost V 1 base and J 0 bases; bases outside gene matches: 8. CDR1 is LGHNA and CDR2 is YSLEER in the germline V gene. The CDR3 is 17 amino acids. The CDR3 DNA reads TGCGCCAGCAGCCAAGCTCCCGGGACAGCCTTGAACACTGAAGCTTTCTTT. Translated, it gives CASSQAPGTALNTEAFF.

The rearrangement uses TRBV28 and TRBJ2-3, with D perhaps being TRBD1 or TRBD2 (5 bases each). Germline lookup yields CDR1 MDHEN and CDR2 SYDVKM. CDR3 length equals 15 residues. V was trimmed by 6 bases and J by 3 bases, leaving 16 bases between them. The DNA of the CDR3 is TGTGCCAGCAGCCCCCGGGGCCAGGTAACAGATACGCAGTATTTT. This encodes CASSPRGQVTDTQYF.

The chain is built from TRBV20-1 and TRBJ2-7; perhaps TRBD1 as D (6 bases). Germline values: CDR1 DFQATT, CDR2 SNEGSKA (reference sequence). V was clipped by 2 bases and J by 7 bases, with 15 bases between them. The CDR3 runs to 13 residues. CDR3 DNA: TGCAGTGCTAGATTGGGGGCGGGTGGTGAGCAGTACTTC. Protein sequence: CSARLGAGGEQYF.

The V call is TRBV20-1, the J call TRBJ2-5, with TRBD2 identical over 9 bases. The germline V gene encodes CDR1 DFQATT and CDR2 SNEGSKA (reference sequence). With V trimmed by 3 bases and J by 9 bases, 11 bases remained unmatched. The CDR3 is 14 amino acids. The CDR3 coding sequence is TGCAGTGCTAGCAGCGGGGGGCCCGCCGGGTCCCAGTACTTC. Translating gives CSASSGGPAGSQYF.

This chain links TRBV3-1 with TRBJ1-2, with a weak D call TRBD1 (5 bases). The CDR3 totals 13 residues. The germline gives CDR1 LGHDT, CDR2 YNNKEL (reference sequence). The V end was cut by 5 bases, the J end by 3 bases, with 10 bases between. The CDR3 loop reads CASSSGAYYGYTF. CDR3 sequence (DNA): TGTGCCAGCAGCTCCGGGGCCTACTATGGCTACACCTTC.

J is TRBJ1-1 and V is TRBV30; tentatively, D is TRBD1 (5 bases). V lost 4 bases, J lost 0 bases, and 15 bases lay in between. The CDR3 is made up of 15 amino acids. Germline CDR1 is GTSNPN and CDR2 is SVGIG (reference sequence). CDR3 residues: CAWTPRGRLNTEAFF. The CDR3 DNA sequence: TGTGCCTGGACTCCGAGGGGCAGACTGAACACTGAAGCTTTCTTT.

The rearrangement links TRBV9 to TRBJ1-1, with D uncertain. Trimming took off 2 bases at V and 4 bases at J, with 6 bases between the two ends. CDR1 SGDLS and CDR2 YYNGEE come from the germline V gene. The CDR3 totals 12 residues. In nucleotides, the CDR3 is TGTGCCAGCAGCGTCAGTGGCACTGAAGCTTTCTTT. Protein sequence: CASSVSGTEAFF.

This chain connects TRBV11-3 to TRBJ1-4; the D is unclear. This CDR3 contains 11 residues. Trimming left V 6 bases short and J 5 bases short, with 4 bases between. The germline CDR1 and CDR2 sequences are SGHNT and YENEEA. Written as DNA, the CDR3 is TGTGCCAGCAGGATAAATGAAAAACTGTTTTTT. Amino acids: CASRINEKLFF. The entire variable domain, with the rest obtained from reference TRBV11-3 and TRBJ1-4, is as follows: EAGVVQSPRYKIIEKKQPVAFWCNPISGHNTLYWYLQNLGQGPELLIRYENEEAVDDSQLPKDRFSAERLKGVDSTLKIQPAELGDSAVYLCASRINEKLFFGSGTQLSVL.

The rearrangement uses TRBV30 and TRBJ1-2, with 8 nucleotides matching TRBD1. Trimming at V came to 8 bases and at J to 3 bases, leaving 8 bases not matched to a gene. CDR1 is GTSNPN, CDR2 SVGIG, per germline (reference sequence). The CDR3 contains 13 residues. DNA of the CDR3: TGTGCCCTCATGACAGGGGAGGACTATGGCTACACCTTC. Translated, it gives CALMTGEDYGYTF. Looking up the rest from reference TRBV30 and TRBJ1-2 gives the full variable domain: SQTIHQWPATLVQPVGSPLSLECTVEGTSNPNLYWYRQAAGRGLQLLFYSVGIGQISSEVPQNLSASRPQDRQFILSSKKLLLSDSGFYLCALMTGEDYGYTFGSGTRLTVV.

This sequence joins TRBV11-2 and TRBJ2-2, with 7 bases matching TRBD2. Germline V gene sequence: CDR1 SGHAT, CDR2 FQNNGV. The CDR3 sequence is 15 residues long. Trimming removed 8 bases from V and 0 bases from J; junction bases left unmatched: 6. CDR3 amino acids: CASSGAGSNTGELFF. Here the CDR3 DNA reads TGTGCCAGCTCAGGAGCGGGGTCGAACACCGGGGAGCTGTTTTTT.

The chain uses TRBV28 and TRBJ1-5; no reliable D call. The germline V gene encodes CDR1 MDHEN and CDR2 SYDVKM. Trimming cost V 6 bases and J 3 bases, with 18 bases left between them. The CDR3 runs 16 residues. CDR3 amino acids: CASSRGRGDYNQPQHF. The CDR3 nucleotides are TGTGCCAGCAGCCGAGGTCGCGGAGATTACAATCAGCCCCAGCATTTT.

This rearrangement joins TRBV2 to TRBJ2-1, with 9 bases that match TRBD2. Germline V gives CDR1 SNHLY, CDR2 FYNNEI. The CDR3 is 14 residues long. Unmatched junction bases numbered 7, after V lost 5 bases and J lost 8 bases. The CDR3 loop reads CASSWTSAGDEQFF. Here the CDR3 DNA reads TGTGCCAGCAGTTGGACTAGCGCGGGGGATGAGCAGTTCTTC. Combining the CDR3 with reference TRBV2 and TRBJ2-1 gives the whole variable domain EPEVTQTPSHQVTQMGQEVILRCVPISNHLYFYWYRQILGQKVEFLVSFYNNEISEKSEIFDDQFSVERPDGSNFTLKIRSTKLEDSAMYFCASSWTSAGDEQFFGPGTRLTVL.

The rearrangement joins TRBV6-5 to TRBJ2-5; D is perhaps TRBD1 or TRBD2 (6 bases each). Germline CDR1 and CDR2: MNHEY and SVGAGI. The V end was cut by 4 bases, the J end by 3 bases, with 15 bases between. The CDR3 loop spans 15 amino acids. Here the CDR3 DNA reads TGTGCCAGCAGTTCCACCCAAGGGGGGAAAGAGACCCAGTACTTC. It translates to CASSSTQGGKETQYF.

The V and J genes are TRBV28 and TRBJ1-5; TRBD1 agrees at 7 bases. CDR3 length: 14 residues. Germline assignment: CDR1 MDHEN and CDR2 SYDVKM. V shed 3 bases and J 5 bases; nucleotides not matched to a gene: 4. CDR3 loop: CASSLTGYYQPQHF. Written as DNA, the CDR3 is TGTGCCAGCAGTTTGACAGGGTACTATCAGCCCCAGCATTTT.

The rearrangement joins TRBV20-1 to TRBJ1-1; 9 bases match TRBD1. The length of the CDR3 is 14 residues. J lost 9 bases, V lost 0 bases, and 8 bases had no gene match. The V gene's germline CDR1 is DFQATT and CDR2 SNEGSKA (reference sequence). CDR3: CSARDGQGTFQAFF. In nucleotides, the CDR3 is TGCAGTGCTAGAGATGGACAGGGGACGTTTCAAGCTTTCTTT.

The chain recombines TRBV20-1 with TRBJ2-1; 11 bases agree with TRBD2. Per the germline V gene, CDR1 is DFQATT and CDR2 is SNEGSKA (reference sequence). Trimming removed 4 bases from V and 7 bases from J; junction bases left unmatched: 9. The CDR3 spans 15 residues. The CDR3 reads CSATFLAGGRNEQFF. CDR3 DNA: TGCAGTGCTACCTTTCTAGCGGGGGGTCGTAATGAGCAGTTCTTC.

This chain's CDR3 is CSVAFVGTDTQYF. The CDR3 DNA reads as TGCAGCGTTGCTTTCGTCGGCACAGATACGCAGTATTTT. The chain has TRBV29-1 and TRBJ2-3; D gene uncertain. The CDR3 runs to 13 residues. Germline CDR1 is SQVTM and CDR2 is ANQGSEA. Trimming cost V 4 bases and J 1 base, with 9 bases left between them.

The rearrangement uses TRBV5-4 and TRBJ2-5; no clear D gene. Germline CDR1 SGHNT, CDR2 YYREEE (reference sequence). Trimming pared 0 bases from V and 7 bases from J, leaving 19 bases between. This CDR3 is built from 16 residues. The CDR3 DNA reads as TGTGCCAGCAGCTTGGTCCCGCTAGTTGAAGGAGTGACCCAGTACTTC. Translated, it gives CASSLVPLVEGVTQYF.

This sequence joins TRBV6-6 and TRBJ1-2, with D hard to call. This CDR3 is 14 amino acids long. V gave up 4 bases and J gave up 2 bases, with 11 bases separating them. Looked up from germline, CDR1 is MNHNY and CDR2 is SVGAGI (reference sequence). The CDR3 loop is CASSSQTLNYGYTF. CDR3 bases: TGTGCCAGCAGTTCCCAGACTCTAAACTATGGCTACACCTTC.

V is TRBV7-9 and J is TRBJ2-7; unclear D gene. The CDR3 loop spans 15 amino acids. Trimming took 5 bases from V and 0 from J, leaving 14 bases between them. Germline CDR1 is SEHNR and CDR2 is FQNEAQ (reference sequence). The CDR3 DNA is TGTGCCAGCAGCCCTCCCAGCGATAGCTCCTACGAGCAGTACTTC. It is translated as CASSPPSDSSYEQYF.

This clonotype was observed a single time. The chain carries TRBV29-1 and TRBJ1-1; TRBD1 matches at 9 bases. CDR3 length: 12 amino acids. The germline gives CDR1 SQVTM, CDR2 ANQGSEA. CDR3 in amino acids: CSAGTGYDEAFF. The CDR3 coding sequence is TGCAGTGCCGGGACAGGGTATGATGAAGCTTTCTTT. Drawing the rest from reference TRBV29-1 and TRBJ1-1, the complete variable domain is SAVISQKPSRDICQRGTSLTIQCQVDSQVTMMFWYRQQPGQSLTLIATANQGSEATYESGFVIDKFPISRPNLTFSTLTVSNMSPEDSSIYLCSAGTGYDEAFFGQGTRLTVV.

The genes are TRBV7-2 and TRBJ2-4; maybe TRBD1 (6 bases). Germline V gene sequence: CDR1 SGHTA, CDR2 FQGNSA. Trimming removed 3 bases from V and 9 bases from J, with 12 bases in between. The CDR3 is made up of 13 amino acids. As DNA, the CDR3 is TGTGCCAGCAGCTTGCCAGGGACATCCATTCAGTACTTC. Protein product: CASSLPGTSIQYF.

The chain carries TRBV28 and TRBJ2-3, with 10 bases lining up with TRBD2. Trimming at V came to 3 bases and at J to 3 bases, leaving 15 bases not matched to a gene. CDR1 and CDR2 from the germline V gene are MDHEN and SYDVKM. The CDR3 consists of 19 residues. As DNA, the CDR3 is TGTGCCAGCAGTTTCCGTTATCCCATAGCGGGGGGAAAGACAGATACGCAGTATTTT. Amino acids: CASSFRYPIAGGKTDTQYF. Using reference TRBV28 and TRBJ2-3 for the parts outside the CDR3, the full variable domain is DVKVTQSSRYLVKRTGEKVFLECVQDMDHENMFWYRQDPGLGLRLIYFSYDVKMKEKGDIPEGYSVSREKKERFSLILESASTNQTSMYLCASSFRYPIAGGKTDTQYFGPGTRLTVL.

V usage is TRBV3-1 and J usage is TRBJ2-7; D ambiguous. V gave up 4 bases and J gave up 5 bases, with 15 bases separating them. The germline CDR1 and CDR2 sequences are LGHDT and YNNKEL (reference sequence). The CDR3 has 14 amino acids. CDR3 protein: CASSRRRPSDEQYF. The CDR3 DNA reads as TGTGCCAGCAGCCGACGCCGGCCCTCGGACGAGCAGTACTTC.

The chain joins TRBV29-1 to TRBJ2-7; the match to TRBD1 covers 8 bases. Germline V gene data show CDR1 as SQVTM and CDR2 as ANQGSEA. The V segment lost 6 bases and the J segment 6 bases; nucleotides outside the gene matches: 10. The CDR3 runs to 13 residues. CDR3 in amino acids: CSVLTGEESEQYF. The DNA for the CDR3 is TGCAGCGTCTTGACAGGGGAGGAGAGCGAGCAGTACTTC.

Written as DNA, the CDR3 is TGTGCCTGGAGTGTACCCGGGACACTAAATCAGCCCCAGCATTTT. Amino acid sequence: CAWSVPGTLNQPQHF. This chain connects TRBV30 to TRBJ1-5, with D possibly TRBD1 on 6 matching bases. V shed 0 bases and J shed 4 bases, with 13 bases lying between them. The CDR3 spans 15 residues. The germline gives CDR1 GTSNPN, CDR2 SVGIG (reference sequence). Variable domain in full (rest from reference TRBV30 and TRBJ1-5): SQTIHQWPATLVQPVGSPLSLECTVEGTSNPNLYWYRQAAGRGLQLLFYSVGIGQISSEVPQNLSASRPQDRQFILSSKKLLLSDSGFYLCAWSVPGTLNQPQHFGDGTRLSIL.